The sequence of this TCR beta chain was determined in a study of cytomegalovirus exposure and HLA in healthy donors. A remark on this clone: The target antigen is unknown.

13 Jbeta primers and 60 Vbeta primers were used for the PCR. Clones were read by immunoSEQ multiplex PCR, and TCRdb kept only the in-frame ones, dropping some. The sample has about 150,000 clones, around four fifths seen once. This CDR3 is 13 amino acids long. The trim removed 6 bases at V and 5 bases at J, leaving 6 bases unmatched. Germline CDR1 and CDR2: KGHSH and LQKENI. All donors participated as healthy donors of bone marrow. Whole-study results and caveats: CMV serostatus was the sole immune exposure information available. A classifier reportedly called cytomegalovirus status with high sensitivity and specificity. A prior analysis recorded that most TCR beta V segments were productive about 90% or about 30% of the time.

The sequence derives from a man aged 25 to 45 in good health. The chain combines TRBV18 with TRBJ2-5; 7 positions match TRBD1. Sequenced sample: PBMCs. For the CDR3, the DNA is TGTGCCAGCTCGGGGACAGACGGGGAGACCCAGTACTTC. This codes for CASSGTDGETQYF.